The 9 T cell receptor beta chains below all came from one sample that was sequenced in a study of cytomegalovirus exposure and HLA in healthy donors (dated by TCRdb to 2017 to 2019). Library generation was performed with the immunoSEQ multiplex PCR assay. A mixture of 60 forward primers for TCR Vbeta segments and 13 reverse primers for TCR Jbeta segments was used in the multiplex PCR. TCRdb mirrors the immuneACCESS table, restricted to in-frame sequences. Some clones are absent from its copies; in checked studies, under half trace to an unresolved V gene, and the reason for the others is unknown. Counted in this sample were approximately 100,000 clones; roughly 80% of them appeared once. The ten largest make up less than 3.5% of the sample. Material: PBMCs. The receptor source for this set is a female donor in good health and CMV-seronegative.

The chain couples TRBV28 to TRBJ1-4; unclear D gene. The CDR3 has 13 amino acids. Per the germline V gene, CDR1 is MDHEN and CDR2 is SYDVKM. V was shortened by 2 bases and J by 1 base, with 2 bases between the two germline ends. The CDR3 nucleotides read TGTGCCAGCAGTTTACTAACTAATGAAAAACTGTTTTTT. Translation: CASSLLTNEKLFF.

The rearrangement links TRBV18 to TRBJ2-1, with TRBD1 matching over 8 bases. Trimming took 3 bases from V and 2 from J; bases not matched to a gene: 3. Per germline, CDR1 KGHSH and CDR2 LQKENI. This CDR3 is 15 amino acids long. The CDR3 loop reads CASSPGQGPYNEQFF. For the CDR3, the DNA is TGTGCCAGCTCACCCGGACAGGGCCCCTACAATGAGCAGTTCTTC.

This clone was picked up one time. The V call is TRBV29-1, the J call TRBJ1-2; TRBD1 agrees at 8 bases. J lost 0 bases, V lost 2 bases, and 5 bases had no gene match. The germline gives CDR1 SQVTM, CDR2 ANQGSEA. This CDR3 region has 15 residues. CDR3: CSVEQGADANYGYTF. CDR3 nucleotides: TGCAGCGTTGAACAGGGGGCTGACGCTAACTATGGCTACACCTTC. The full variable domain, in which reference TRBV29-1 and TRBJ1-2 provide the parts outside the CDR3, is SAVISQKPSRDICQRGTSLTIQCQVDSQVTMMFWYRQQPGQSLTLIATANQGSEATYESGFVIDKFPISRPNLTFSTLTVSNMSPEDSSIYLCSVEQGADANYGYTFGSGTRLTVV.

This clone appeared a single time. The chain is built from TRBV9 and TRBJ1-4; D may be TRBD1 (5 bases). This CDR3 spans 15 amino acids. The germline CDR1 and CDR2 sequences are SGDLS and YYNGEE. Trimming took off 0 bases at V and 6 bases at J, with 12 bases between the two ends. Here the CDR3 reads CASSVAGTGDEKLFF. CDR3 nucleotides: TGTGCCAGCAGCGTAGCGGGGACGGGAGATGAAAAACTGTTTTTT. Filled out from reference TRBV9 and TRBJ1-4, the complete variable domain reads DSGVTQTPKHLITATGQRVTLRCSPRSGDLSVYWYQQSLDQGLQFLIQYYNGEERAKGNILERFSAQQFPDLHSELNLSSLELGDSALYFCASSVAGTGDEKLFFGSGTQLSVL.

The gene calls are TRBV27 and TRBJ1-5; the match to TRBD1 covers 7 bases. J lost 2 bases, V lost 6 bases, and 4 bases had no gene match. This CDR3 region has 14 residues. Germline values: CDR1 MNHEY, CDR2 SMNVEV (reference sequence). CDR3 amino acids: CASSWTGGNQPQHF. The CDR3 DNA is TGTGCCAGCAGCTGGACAGGCGGCAATCAGCCCCAGCATTTT.

This clone was observed a single time. The rearrangement links TRBV10-3 to TRBJ1-2, with D tentatively TRBD1 (6 bases). V lost 0 bases and J lost 7, with 12 bases in between. The CDR3 contains 14 residues. From germline, CDR1 is ENHRY and CDR2 SYGVKD. CDR3 residues: CAISESIGGAGYTF. CDR3 nucleotide sequence: TGTGCCATCAGTGAGTCGATTGGGGGGGCTGGCTACACCTTC.

The chain couples TRBV5-4 to TRBJ1-6, with TRBD1 identical over 8 bases. CDR3 length: 16 amino acids. V shed 3 bases and J 4 bases; nucleotides not matched to a gene: 6. Germline V gene lookup returns CDR1 SGHNT and CDR2 YYREEE (reference sequence). CDR3 nucleotides: TGTGCCAGCAGCTCTGACGGGACAGGTTATAATTCACCCCTCCACTTT. Translated, it gives CASSSDGTGYNSPLHF.

This chain connects TRBV2 to TRBJ1-6, with D unclear. CDR3 length: 18 amino acids. Trimming removed 2 bases from V and 0 bases from J, with 14 bases in between. Germline values: CDR1 SNHLY, CDR2 FYNNEI. Here the CDR3 reads CASSELLAVSSYNSPLHF. CDR3 coding DNA: TGTGCCAGCAGTGAATTGTTGGCGGTGAGCTCCTATAATTCACCCCTCCACTTT.

CDR3 in DNA: TGTGCCAGCAGTGCATCGACAGGGCTCAGCAATCAGCCCCAGCATTTT. Translation: CASSASTGLSNQPQHF. This chain uses TRBV6-1 with TRBJ1-5; 7 nucleotides match TRBD1. CDR1 is MNHNS and CDR2 is SASEGT in the germline V gene. Trimming removed 4 bases from V and 1 base from J; junction bases left unmatched: 7. The CDR3 is 16 amino acids.